This TCR beta chain was documented in a study of shared clonotypes between healthy human individuals. Broader study findings: Only blood underwent sampling, and tissue repertoires likely differ.

The authors ran the assay at deep level. Once extracted for a subset, genomic DNA was divided evenly among several immunoSEQ plates. Generated by immunoSEQ multiplex PCR, the TCRdb table keeps only in-frame clones and is missing some. Among about 2.1 million clones listed, roughly 95% were seen once. As defined, naive CD8 cells were CD45RO-negative and positively selected for CCR7, with terminally differentiated effector memory CD45RA+ cells excluded. V dropped 2 bases and J dropped 0 bases, with 8 bases sitting between them. The CDR3 is 15 residues long. Germline loops: CDR1 MNHEY, CDR2 SMNVEV (reference sequence). Points on this clone: What it binds is not known.

This chain connects TRBV27 to TRBJ2-1; D not certain. Source material: naive CD8+ T cells from PBMCs. This sequence originates from a man aged 18 to 30 in good health. Some clones in this sample may be carry-over from other donors' samples. CDR3 residues: CASSLAAVSYNEQFF. The CDR3, as DNA: TGTGCCAGCAGTTTAGCGGCTGTCTCCTACAATGAGCAGTTCTTC.